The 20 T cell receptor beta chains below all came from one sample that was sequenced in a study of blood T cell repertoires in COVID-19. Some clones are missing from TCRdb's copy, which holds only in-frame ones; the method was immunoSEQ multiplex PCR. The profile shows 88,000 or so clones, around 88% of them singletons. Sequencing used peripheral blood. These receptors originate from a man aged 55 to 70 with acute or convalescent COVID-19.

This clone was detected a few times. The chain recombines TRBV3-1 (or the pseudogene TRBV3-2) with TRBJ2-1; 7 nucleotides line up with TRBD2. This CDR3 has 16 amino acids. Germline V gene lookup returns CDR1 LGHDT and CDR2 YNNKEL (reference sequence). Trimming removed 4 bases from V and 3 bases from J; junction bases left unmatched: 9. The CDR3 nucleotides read TGTGCCAGCAGCCCCCAATGGGGGAGGGGCTACAATGAGCAGTTCTTC. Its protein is CASSPQWGRGYNEQFF.

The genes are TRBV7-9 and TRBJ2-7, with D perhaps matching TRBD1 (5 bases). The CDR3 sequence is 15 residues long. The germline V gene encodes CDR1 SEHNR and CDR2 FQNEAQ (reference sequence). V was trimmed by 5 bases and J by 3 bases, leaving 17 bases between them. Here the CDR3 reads CASSVMGRAIYEQYF. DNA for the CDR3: TGTGCCAGCAGCGTCATGGGCAGGGCCATCTACGAGCAGTACTTC.

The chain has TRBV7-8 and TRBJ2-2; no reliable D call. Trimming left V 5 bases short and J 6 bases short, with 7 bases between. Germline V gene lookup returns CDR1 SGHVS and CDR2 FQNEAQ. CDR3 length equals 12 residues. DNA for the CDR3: TGTGCCAGCAGCCGGGCCTCCGGGGAGCTGTTTTTT. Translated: CASSRASGELFF.

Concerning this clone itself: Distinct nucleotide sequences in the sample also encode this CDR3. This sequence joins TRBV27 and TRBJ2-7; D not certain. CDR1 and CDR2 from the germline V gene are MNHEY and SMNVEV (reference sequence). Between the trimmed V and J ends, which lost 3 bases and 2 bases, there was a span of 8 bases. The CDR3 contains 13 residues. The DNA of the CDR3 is TGTGCCAGCAGTTTTAGAGGAACCTACGAGCAGTACTTC. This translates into CASSFRGTYEQYF.

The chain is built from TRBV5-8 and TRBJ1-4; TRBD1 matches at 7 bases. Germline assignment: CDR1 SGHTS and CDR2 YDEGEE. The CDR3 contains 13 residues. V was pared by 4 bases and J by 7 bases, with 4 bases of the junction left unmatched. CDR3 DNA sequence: TGTGCCAGCAGCCGTGGGACAGTTGAAAAACTGTTTTTT. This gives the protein CASSRGTVEKLFF.

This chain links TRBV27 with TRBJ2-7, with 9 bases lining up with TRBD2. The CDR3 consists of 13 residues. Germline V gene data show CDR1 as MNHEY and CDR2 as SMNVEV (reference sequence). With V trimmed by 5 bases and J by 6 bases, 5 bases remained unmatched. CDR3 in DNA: TGTGCCAGCAGTCGGGGTAGCGGGGGCGAGCAGTACTTC. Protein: CASSRGSGGEQYF.

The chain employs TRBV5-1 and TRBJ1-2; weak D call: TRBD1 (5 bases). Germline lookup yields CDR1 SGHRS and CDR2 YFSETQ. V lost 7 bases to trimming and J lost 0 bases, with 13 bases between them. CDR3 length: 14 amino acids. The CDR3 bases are TGCGCCAGCGCCATAGGGGTGACTAACTATGGCTACACCTTC. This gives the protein CASAIGVTNYGYTF. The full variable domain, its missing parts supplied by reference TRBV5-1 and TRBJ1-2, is KAGVTQTPRYLIKTRGQQVTLSCSPISGHRSVSWYQQTPGQGLQFLFEYFSETQRNKGNFPGRFSGRQFSNSRSEMNVSTLELGDSALYLCASAIGVTNYGYTFGSGTRLTVV.

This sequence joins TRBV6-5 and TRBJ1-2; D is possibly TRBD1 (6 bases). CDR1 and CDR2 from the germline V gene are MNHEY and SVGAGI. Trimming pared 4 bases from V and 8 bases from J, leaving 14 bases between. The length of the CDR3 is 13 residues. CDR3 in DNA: TGTGCCAGCAGTTTACAGGGCATTGGAGGCTACACCTTC. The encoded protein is CASSLQGIGGYTF.

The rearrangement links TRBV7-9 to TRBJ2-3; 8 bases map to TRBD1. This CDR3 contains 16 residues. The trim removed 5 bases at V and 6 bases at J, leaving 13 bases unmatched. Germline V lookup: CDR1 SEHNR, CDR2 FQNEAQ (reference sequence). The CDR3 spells CASSTRGLKSPDTQYF. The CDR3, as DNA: TGTGCCAGCAGCACCAGGGGGCTTAAGTCACCTGATACGCAGTATTTT.

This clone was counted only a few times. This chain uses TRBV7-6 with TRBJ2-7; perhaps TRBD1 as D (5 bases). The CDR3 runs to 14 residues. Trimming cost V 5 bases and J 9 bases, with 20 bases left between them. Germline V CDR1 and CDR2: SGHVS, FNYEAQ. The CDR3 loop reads CASSRLAGQGVQYF. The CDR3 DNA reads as TGTGCCAGCAGCCGGTTGGCTGGTCAGGGCGTGCAGTACTTC.

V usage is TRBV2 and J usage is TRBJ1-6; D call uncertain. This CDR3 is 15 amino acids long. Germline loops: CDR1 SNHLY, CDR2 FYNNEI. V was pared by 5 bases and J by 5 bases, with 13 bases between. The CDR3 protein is CASSPGALDNSPLHF. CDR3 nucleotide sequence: TGTGCCAGCAGTCCGGGAGCCCTCGATAATTCACCCCTCCACTTT.

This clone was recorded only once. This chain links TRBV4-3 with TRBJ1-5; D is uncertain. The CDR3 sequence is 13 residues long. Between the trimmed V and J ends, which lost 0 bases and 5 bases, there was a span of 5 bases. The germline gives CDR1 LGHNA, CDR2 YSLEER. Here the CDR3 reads CASSQESDQPQHF. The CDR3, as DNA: TGCGCCAGCAGCCAAGAGAGCGATCAGCCCCAGCATTTT.

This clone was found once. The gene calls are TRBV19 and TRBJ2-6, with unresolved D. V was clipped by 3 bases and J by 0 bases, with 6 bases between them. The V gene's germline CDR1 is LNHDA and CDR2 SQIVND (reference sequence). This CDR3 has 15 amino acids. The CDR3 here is CASSMLSSGANVLTF. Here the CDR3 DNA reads TGTGCCAGTAGTATGCTTAGCTCTGGGGCCAACGTCCTGACTTTC.

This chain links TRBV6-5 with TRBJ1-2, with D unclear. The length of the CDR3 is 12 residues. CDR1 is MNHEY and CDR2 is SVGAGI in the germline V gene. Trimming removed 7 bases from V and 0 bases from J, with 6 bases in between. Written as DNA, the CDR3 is TGTGCCAGCACTCCTGCTAACTATGGCTACACCTTC. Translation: CASTPANYGYTF.

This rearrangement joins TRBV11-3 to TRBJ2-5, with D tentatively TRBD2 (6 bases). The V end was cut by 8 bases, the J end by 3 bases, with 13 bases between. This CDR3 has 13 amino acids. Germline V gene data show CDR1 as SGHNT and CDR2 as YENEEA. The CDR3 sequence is CASGRGSEETQYF. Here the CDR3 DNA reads TGTGCCAGCGGCCGGGGGAGCGAAGAGACCCAGTACTTC.

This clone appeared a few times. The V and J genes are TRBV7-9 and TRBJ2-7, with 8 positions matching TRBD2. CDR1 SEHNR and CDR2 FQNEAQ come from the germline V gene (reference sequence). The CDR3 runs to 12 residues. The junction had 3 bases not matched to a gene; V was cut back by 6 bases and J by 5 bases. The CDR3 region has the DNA TGTGCCAGCAGTTATAGCGGGAACGAGCAGTACTTC. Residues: CASSYSGNEQYF.

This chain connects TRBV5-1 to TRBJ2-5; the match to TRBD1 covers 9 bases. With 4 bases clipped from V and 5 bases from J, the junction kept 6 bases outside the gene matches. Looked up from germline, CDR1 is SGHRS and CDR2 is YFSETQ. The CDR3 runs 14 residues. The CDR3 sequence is CASSKGQGLETQYF. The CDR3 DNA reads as TGCGCCAGCAGCAAGGGACAGGGTCTTGAGACCCAGTACTTC.

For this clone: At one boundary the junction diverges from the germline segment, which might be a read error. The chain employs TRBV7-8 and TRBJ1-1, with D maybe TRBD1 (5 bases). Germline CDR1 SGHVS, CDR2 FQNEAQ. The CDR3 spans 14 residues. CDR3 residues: CATSLGGLSTEAFF. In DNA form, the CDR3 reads TGTGCCACCAGCCTGGGGGGTTTGTCGACTGAAGCTTTCTTT.

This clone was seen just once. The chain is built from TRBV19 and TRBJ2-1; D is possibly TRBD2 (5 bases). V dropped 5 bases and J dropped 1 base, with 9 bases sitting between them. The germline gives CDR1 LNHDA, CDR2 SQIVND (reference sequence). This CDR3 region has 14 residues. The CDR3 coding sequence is TGTGCCAGTAGTGTCGGGGAGTCCTACAATGAGCAGTTCTTC. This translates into CASSVGESYNEQFF.

The CDR3 coding sequence is TGCGCCAGCAGCTTGGTGCGGCAGGGGGCAGGCTACGAGCAGTACTTC. Its translation: CASSLVRQGAGYEQYF. The chain uses TRBV5-1 and TRBJ2-7, with TRBD1 matching over 8 bases. V lost 0 bases, J lost 3 bases, and 8 bases stayed unmatched. This CDR3 is built from 16 residues. Per the germline V gene, CDR1 is SGHRS and CDR2 is YFSETQ.